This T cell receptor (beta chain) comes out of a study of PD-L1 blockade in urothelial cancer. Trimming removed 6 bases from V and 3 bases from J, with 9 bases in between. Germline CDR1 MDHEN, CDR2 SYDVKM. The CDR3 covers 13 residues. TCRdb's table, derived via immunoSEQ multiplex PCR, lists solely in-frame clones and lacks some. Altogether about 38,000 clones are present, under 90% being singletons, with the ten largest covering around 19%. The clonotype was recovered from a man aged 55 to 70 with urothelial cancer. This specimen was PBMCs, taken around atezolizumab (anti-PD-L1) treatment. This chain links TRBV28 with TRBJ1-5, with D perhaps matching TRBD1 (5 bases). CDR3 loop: CASRRTINQPQHF. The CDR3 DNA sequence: TGTGCCAGCAGGCGGACAATCAATCAGCCCCAGCATTTT.